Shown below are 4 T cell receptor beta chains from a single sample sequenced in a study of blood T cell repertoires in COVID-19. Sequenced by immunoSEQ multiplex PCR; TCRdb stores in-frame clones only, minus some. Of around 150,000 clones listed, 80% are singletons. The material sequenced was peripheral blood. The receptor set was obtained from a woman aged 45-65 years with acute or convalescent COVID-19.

The CDR3 spells CASSVEASGGLQETQYF. The CDR3, as DNA: TGTGCCAGCAGCGTAGAAGCTAGCGGGGGGTTACAAGAGACCCAGTACTTC. This rearrangement joins TRBV9 to TRBJ2-5, with 11 bases aligning to TRBD2. Germline V lookup: CDR1 SGDLS, CDR2 YYNGEE. The V segment lost 0 bases and the J segment 2 bases; nucleotides outside the gene matches: 6. The CDR3 spans 17 residues.

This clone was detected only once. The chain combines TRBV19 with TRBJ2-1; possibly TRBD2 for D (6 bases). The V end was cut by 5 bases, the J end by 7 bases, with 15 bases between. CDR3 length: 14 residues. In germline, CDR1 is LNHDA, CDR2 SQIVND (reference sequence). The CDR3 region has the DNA TGTGCCAGTAGTGAACCTTTCGGGGGAAATGAGCAGTTCTTC. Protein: CASSEPFGGNEQFF.

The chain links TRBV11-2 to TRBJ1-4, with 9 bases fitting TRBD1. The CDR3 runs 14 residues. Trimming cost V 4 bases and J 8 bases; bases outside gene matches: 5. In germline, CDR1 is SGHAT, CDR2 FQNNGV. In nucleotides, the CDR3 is TGTGCCAGCAGCTCACAGGGGGCTAGGGAAAAACTGTTTTTT. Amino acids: CASSSQGAREKLFF.

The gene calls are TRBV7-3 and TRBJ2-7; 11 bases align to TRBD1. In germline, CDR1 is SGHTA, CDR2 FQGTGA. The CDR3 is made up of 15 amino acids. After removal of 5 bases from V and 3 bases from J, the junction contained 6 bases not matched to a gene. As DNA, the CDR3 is TGTGCCAGCAGCACCACCGGGACAGGGGGCTACGAGCAGTACTTC. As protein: CASSTTGTGGYEQYF.